This T cell receptor (beta chain) appears in the sequencing data of a study of monozygotic twins with inflammatory bowel disease. A remark on this clonotype: What it binds is not known.

Input per TCR library consisted of approximately 4,000 ng of total RNA. cDNA for TCRalpha and TCRbeta was amplified by nested PCRs of about 17 then approximately 9 cycles. TCRdb reanalyzed the 5' RACE reads, giving one entry per CDR3 protein sequence and no DNA. Recorded for this sample: 400,000 to 500,000 distinct CDR3 sequences. The study's findings and limits: The co-twins with IBD showed lower TCRbeta diversity (inverse Simpson) than their healthy siblings.

This CDR3 spans 14 amino acids. From germline, CDR1 is SGHDT and CDR2 YYEEEE. Sequencing input: blood. The receptor comes from a human donor with ulcerative colitis or Crohn's disease, or a healthy co-twin of an affected twin (not recorded which). V and J are TRBV5-6 and TRBJ2-3. The CDR3: CASSLWSRTDTQYF. Based on the CDR3 plus reference TRBV5-6 and TRBJ2-3, the full variable domain is DAGVTQSPTHLIKTRGQQVTLRCSPKSGHDTVSWYQQALGQGPQFIFQYYEEEERQRGNFPDRFSGHQFPNYSSELNVNALLLGDSALYLCASSLWSRTDTQYFGPGTRLTVL.